This T cell receptor beta chain emerged from a study of radiation and T cells in renal cell carcinoma. Study-level findings and limits: Pretreatment tumor biopsies were lacking, so baseline clonotypes are unknown.

Profiling relied on immunoSEQ multiplex PCR, and the TCRdb table lists in-frame clones only, not all of them. The table includes about 150,000 clones, roughly 87% detected once. Time point in this sample: blood 2 weeks post-SBRT. The treatment denotes: 15 Gy SBRT to primary tumor, nephrectomy 4 weeks later. The CDR3 is 14 amino acids. V was shortened by 2 bases and J by 1 base, with 5 bases between the two germline ends. CDR1 and CDR2 from the germline V gene are MNHEY and SVGAGI. About this clone itself: The antigen remains unidentified.

This specimen was blood, taken from a patient whose treatment included radiotherapy and nephrectomy. The chain combines TRBV6-5 with TRBJ2-2; tentatively, D is TRBD2 (5 bases). The origin of this receptor is a woman aged 50 to 65 with renal cell carcinoma. CDR3 region: CASSYRGNTGELFF. The CDR3 nucleotides are TGTGCCAGCAGTTACCGGGGGAACACCGGGGAGCTGTTTTTT.